Below are 26 T cell receptor beta chains sequenced from a single sample in a study of T-cell reconstitution after alpha-beta-depleted transplantation in children. The TCRbeta library incorporated unique molecular identifiers. TCRdb reanalysed the PCR reads using MiXCR and keeps one entry per CDR3 protein. The sample carries a few hundred thousand distinct CDR3 sequences, 27% recorded once. This specimen consisted of PBMCs, obtained before TCRalphabeta/CD19-depleted stem cell transplant. All receptors come from a boy younger than two with Wiskott-Aldrich syndrome, due to receive a stem cell transplant.

The CDR3 region is CASGRQGPTGELFF. CDR3 DNA: TGTGCCAGCGGAAGACAGGGACCCACCGGGGAGCTGTTTTTT. The V call is TRBV6-1, the J call TRBJ2-2; the match to TRBD1 covers 7 bases. The CDR3 totals 14 residues. The V gene's germline CDR1 is MNHNS and CDR2 SASEGT. V gave up 8 bases and J gave up 4 bases; unmatched junction bases: 7.

This clonotype was recorded a few times. This rearrangement joins TRBV9 to TRBJ2-1; no clear D. The CDR3 is made up of 15 amino acids. V dropped 1 base and J dropped 3 bases, with 11 bases sitting between them. In germline, CDR1 is SGDLS, CDR2 YYNGEE. CDR3 in amino acids: CASSVSTGDYNEQFF. The CDR3 DNA follows: TGTGCCAGCAGCGTATCCACTGGGGACTACAATGAGCAGTTCTTC.

In this sample, this clonotype turned up many times. This rearrangement joins TRBV9 to TRBJ2-3, with 11 bases matching TRBD2. This CDR3 has 15 residues. V lost 2 bases and J lost 1; bases outside the gene matches: 0. The germline V gene encodes CDR1 SGDLS and CDR2 YYNGEE. CDR3 protein: CASSVTSGGTDTQYF. The CDR3 DNA follows: TGTGCCAGCAGCGTGACTAGCGGGGGCACAGATACGCAGTATTTT.

The CDR3 reads CASSLRLRWETQYF. The CDR3 DNA reads TGCGCCAGCAGCTTGAGACTTCGATGGGAGACCCAGTACTTC. The chain employs TRBV5-1 and TRBJ2-5; D is uncertain. This CDR3 is built from 14 residues. Trimming left V 1 base short and J 5 bases short, with 12 bases between. Germline V CDR1 and CDR2: SGHRS, YFSETQ.

The J gene is TRBJ2-7, the V gene TRBV7-3, with D possibly called TRBD1 or TRBD2 (5 bases each). The CDR3 extends over 14 amino acids. CDR1 and CDR2 from the germline V gene are SGHTA and FQGTGA. Trimming took off 0 bases at V and 7 bases at J, with 13 bases between the two ends. In DNA form, the CDR3 reads TGTGCCAGCAGCTTAACCCTAGCCGGGGCGGAGCAGTACTTC. Its translation is CASSLTLAGAEQYF. Full variable domain (missing parts from reference TRBV7-3 and TRBJ2-7): GAGVSQTPSNKVTEKGKYVELRCDPISGHTALYWYRQSLGQGPEFLIYFQGTGAADDSGLPNDRFFAVRPEGSVSTLKIQRTERGDSAVYLCASSLTLAGAEQYFGPGTRLTVT.

In this sample, this clonotype turned up a few times. The chain couples TRBV6-5 to TRBJ1-2; D is uncertain. V lost 0 bases and J 1 base, leaving 12 bases between the germline ends. The CDR3 runs to 16 residues. CDR1 and CDR2 (germline): MNHEY, SVGAGI. The CDR3 DNA reads TGTGCCAGCAGTTACTCGTTCTCCGGAGTTAACTATGGCTACACCTTC. Translating it yields CASSYSFSGVNYGYTF.

The chain uses TRBV7-8 and TRBJ2-1; D remains ambiguous. V shed 1 base and J shed 8 bases, with 12 bases lying between them. The length of the CDR3 is 14 residues. The germline V gene encodes CDR1 SGHVS and CDR2 FQNEAQ. CDR3 residues: CASSLGLRRDEQFF. CDR3 sequence (DNA): TGTGCCAGCAGCTTAGGCTTGAGGCGAGATGAGCAGTTCTTC.

CDR3 coding DNA: TGCAGTGCTTTCCTCTCCGGGACAGGGGTTCCAGATACGCAGTATTTT. This codes for CSAFLSGTGVPDTQYF. V is TRBV20-1 and J is TRBJ2-3; TRBD1 matches at 10 bases. CDR3 length: 16 residues. Germline CDR1 and CDR2: DFQATT and SNEGSKA (reference sequence). Losses at the gene ends were 5 bases for V and 4 bases for J; bases not matched to a gene: 12.

This clonotype was picked up a small number of times. The J gene is TRBJ2-1, the V gene TRBV6-2 or TRBV6-3; TRBD2 matches 9 bases. This CDR3 comprises 21 residues. CDR1 is MNHEY, CDR2 SVGEGT, per germline. The V segment lost 6 bases and the J segment 3 bases; nucleotides outside the gene matches: 24. The DNA of the CDR3 is TGTGCCAGCAGGGCGAGGTTTGCTACGGCTAGCGGGGCCCAAGGCTACAATGAGCAGTTCTTC. It yields the protein CASRARFATASGAQGYNEQFF.

The chain recombines TRBV29-1 with TRBJ2-3; 9 bases map to TRBD1. The CDR3 covers 14 residues. V was pared by 5 bases and J by 6 bases, with 9 bases of the junction left unmatched. The germline V gene has CDR1 SQVTM and CDR2 ANQGSEA. The CDR3 region has the DNA TGCAGCGTTCGGGACAGGGTGATAAGGGATACGCAGTATTTT. This gives the protein CSVRDRVIRDTQYF.

There are a few counts of this clonotype. J is TRBJ2-1 and V is TRBV20-1, with 7 nucleotides matching TRBD1. Germline CDR1 DFQATT, CDR2 SNEGSKA (reference sequence). There are 14 residues in the CDR3. Trimming took 2 bases from V and 4 from J; bases not matched to a gene: 5. CDR3 loop: CSARRQGIYNEQFF. CDR3 DNA: TGCAGTGCTAGACGACAGGGAATATACAATGAGCAGTTCTTC.

The J gene is TRBJ1-2, the V gene TRBV7-6; perhaps TRBD1 as D (6 bases). Germline loops: CDR1 SGHVS, CDR2 FNYEAQ. Between the trimmed V and J ends, which lost 1 base and 4 bases, there was a span of 13 bases. There are 15 residues in the CDR3. DNA for the CDR3: TGTGCCAGCAGCTTAGGATGGGGGGCAGGCTATGGCTACACCTTC. Translating it yields CASSLGWGAGYGYTF.

V usage is TRBV5-1 and J usage is TRBJ2-1; 7 nucleotides line up with TRBD2. From germline, CDR1 is SGHRS and CDR2 YFSETQ. The CDR3 is 15 amino acids. V lost 1 base to trimming and J lost 6 bases; unmatched junction nucleotides: 7. This CDR3 reads CASSLFTGGGNEQFF. The CDR3 region has the DNA TGCGCCAGCAGCTTGTTCACGGGAGGCGGCAATGAGCAGTTCTTC. Full variable domain (rest looked up from reference TRBV5-1 and TRBJ2-1): KAGVTQTPRYLIKTRGQQVTLSCSPISGHRSVSWYQQTPGQGLQFLFEYFSETQRNKGNFPGRFSGRQFSNSRSEMNVSTLELGDSALYLCASSLFTGGGNEQFFGPGTRLTVL.

This clonotype was counted between two and nine times. The chain carries TRBV24-1 and TRBJ2-1; 13 bases are a match to TRBD2. V lost 4 bases, J lost 7 bases, and 15 bases stayed unmatched. Per the germline V gene, CDR1 is KGHDR and CDR2 is SFDVKD. The CDR3 extends over 19 amino acids. CDR3 in amino acids: CATSDPGTSGNNPLNEQFF. CDR3 in DNA: TGTGCCACCAGTGACCCCGGGACTAGCGGGAATAACCCCTTGAATGAGCAGTTCTTC.

This chain uses TRBV6-1 with TRBJ1-5; 8 bases align to TRBD1. The CDR3 spans 17 residues. Germline CDR1 reads MNHNS; CDR2 reads SASEGT. The trim removed 2 bases at V and 6 bases at J, leaving 12 bases unmatched. The CDR3 region has the DNA TGTGCCAGCAGTGAACGGCCGGGGCAGGGGGCCCTTCAGCCCCAGCATTTT. It specifies CASSERPGQGALQPQHF.

This clonotype was counted a few times. The rearrangement links TRBV5-1 to TRBJ2-1, with 9 nucleotides matching TRBD2. J gave up 7 bases and V 0 bases, and 8 bases lay outside the gene matches. The CDR3 runs to 16 residues. Per germline, CDR1 SGHRS and CDR2 YFSETQ. CDR3 region: CASSLEGAGGPNEQFF. CDR3 bases: TGCGCCAGCAGCTTGGAAGGCGCGGGAGGGCCGAATGAGCAGTTCTTC.

The V gene is TRBV29-1, the J gene TRBJ1-2; D remains unclear. CDR3 length equals 13 residues. V was trimmed by 2 bases and J by 0 bases, leaving 7 bases between them. Germline CDR1 and CDR2: SQVTM and ANQGSEA. CDR3 protein: CSVELGANYGYTF. CDR3 sequence (DNA): TGCAGCGTTGAATTAGGAGCTAACTATGGCTACACCTTC. The entire variable domain, with the rest obtained from reference TRBV29-1 and TRBJ1-2, is as follows: SAVISQKPSRDICQRGTSLTIQCQVDSQVTMMFWYRQQPGQSLTLIATANQGSEATYESGFVIDKFPISRPNLTFSTLTVSNMSPEDSSIYLCSVELGANYGYTFGSGTRLTVV.

V usage is TRBV29-1 and J usage is TRBJ2-7, with a tentative D call TRBD2 (5 bases). The CDR3 is 15 residues long. The ends were cut back, 0 bases at V and 5 bases at J, with 17 bases in the middle. The germline V gene has CDR1 SQVTM and CDR2 ANQGSEA. The chain's CDR3 is CSVEDPVGGGHEQYF. The DNA of the CDR3 is TGCAGCGTTGAAGATCCGGTCGGTGGAGGCCACGAGCAGTACTTC.

In its sample, this clonotype was seen a few times. This chain uses TRBV28 with TRBJ2-3; 12 bases agree with TRBD2. Germline trimming cut 5 bases from V and 3 bases from J; bases unmatched to any gene: 6. This CDR3 has 16 residues. CDR1 is MDHEN, CDR2 SYDVKM, per germline. CDR3 DNA: TGTGCCAGCAGTCTACTGACTAGCGGGAGAACAGATACGCAGTATTTT. Protein: CASSLLTSGRTDTQYF.

This clonotype appeared a few times. The chain employs TRBV9 and TRBJ2-1; 15 positions match TRBD2. V was pared by 3 bases and J by 4 bases, with 5 bases of the junction left unmatched. The CDR3 runs 17 residues. Germline V lookup: CDR1 SGDLS, CDR2 YYNGEE. The CDR3 reads CASSGTSGRAQYNEQFF. The CDR3 bases are TGTGCCAGCAGCGGGACTAGCGGGAGGGCGCAATACAATGAGCAGTTCTTC.

The chain recombines TRBV20-1 with TRBJ2-3; D is ambiguous. Germline CDR1 DFQATT, CDR2 SNEGSKA (reference sequence). Trimming removed 2 bases at V and 6 bases at J, with 12 bases between. The CDR3 extends over 13 amino acids. CDR3 DNA: TGCAGTGCTAGATTATCCCGGCGGGATACGCAGTATTTT. Its translation: CSARLSRRDTQYF.

The rearrangement uses TRBV25-1 and TRBJ2-1, with 16 bases identical to TRBD2. J gave up 0 bases and V 6 bases, and 5 bases lay outside the gene matches. Germline loops: CDR1 MGHDK, CDR2 SYGVNS. The CDR3 covers 18 residues. This CDR3 is CASSGTSGGDSSYNEQFF. Here the CDR3 DNA reads TGTGCCAGCAGCGGGACTAGCGGGGGGGACAGCTCCTACAATGAGCAGTTCTTC.

The table lists this clonotype with a few counts. The chain couples TRBV9 to TRBJ2-1, with 7 bases that match TRBD2. CDR3 length equals 16 residues. The germline gives CDR1 SGDLS, CDR2 YYNGEE. V lost 0 bases and J lost 2; bases outside the gene matches: 5. The CDR3 nucleotides read TGTGCCAGCAGCGTAGGGCCGGGAGGTACCTACAATGAGCAGTTCTTC. Protein sequence: CASSVGPGGTYNEQFF.

This clonotype was detected only a few times. The chain recombines TRBV5-1 with TRBJ2-7; the D is unclear. This CDR3 spans 12 amino acids. CDR1 and CDR2 (germline): SGHRS, YFSETQ. The V and J ends lost 6 bases and 7 bases respectively, with 14 bases between them. In DNA form, the CDR3 reads TGCGCCAGCAATCACCGGTCCGGAGAGCAGTACTTC. It specifies CASNHRSGEQYF.

This clonotype has only a few counts. This chain joins TRBV11-2 and TRBJ1-2; TRBD1 matches 7 bases. The trim removed 1 base at V and 4 bases at J, leaving 3 bases unmatched. The CDR3 is 14 residues long. CDR1 and CDR2 (germline): SGHAT, FQNNGV. CDR3 bases: TGTGCCAGCAGCTTAGCTCCAGGGGGCTATGGCTACACCTTC. This encodes CASSLAPGGYGYTF.

The chain is built from TRBV12-3 or TRBV12-4 and TRBJ2-3; 8 bases match TRBD2. The length of the CDR3 is 15 residues. V gave up 5 bases and J gave up 7 bases; unmatched junction bases: 11. The CDR3 nucleotides read TGTGCCAGCAGTAAGACCGGGGGGGCATCGAATACGCAGTATTTT. This translates into CASSKTGGASNTQYF.